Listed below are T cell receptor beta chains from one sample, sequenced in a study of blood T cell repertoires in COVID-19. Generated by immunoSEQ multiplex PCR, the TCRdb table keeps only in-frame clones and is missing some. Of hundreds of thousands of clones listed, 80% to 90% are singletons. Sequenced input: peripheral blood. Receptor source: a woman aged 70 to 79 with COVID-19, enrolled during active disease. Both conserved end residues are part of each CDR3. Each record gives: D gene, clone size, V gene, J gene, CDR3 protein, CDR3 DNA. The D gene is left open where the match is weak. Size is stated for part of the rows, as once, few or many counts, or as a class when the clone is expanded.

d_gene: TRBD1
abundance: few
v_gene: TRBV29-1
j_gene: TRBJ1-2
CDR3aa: CSVGWQGAGGGYGYTF
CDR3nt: TGCAGCGTTGGGTGGCAGGGGGCCGGTGGAGGCTATGGCTACACCTTC

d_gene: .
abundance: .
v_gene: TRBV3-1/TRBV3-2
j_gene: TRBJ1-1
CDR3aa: CASSQVQGYTEAFF
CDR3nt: TGTGCCAGCAGCCAAGTACAGGGTTACACTGAAGCTTTCTTT

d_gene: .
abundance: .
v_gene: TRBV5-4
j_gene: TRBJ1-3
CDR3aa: CASSSAGASGNTIYF
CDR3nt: TGTGCCAGCAGCTCCGCAGGGGCCTCCGGGAACACCATATATTTT

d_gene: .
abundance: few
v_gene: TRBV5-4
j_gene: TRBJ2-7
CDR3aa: CASSDRRGGALHEQYF
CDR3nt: TGTGCCAGCAGCGATAGGCGGGGCGGGGCACTACACGAGCAGTACTTC

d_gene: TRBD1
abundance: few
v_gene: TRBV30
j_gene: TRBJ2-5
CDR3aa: CAWAIQGAQETQYF
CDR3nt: TGTGCCTGGGCGATACAGGGGGCCCAAGAGACCCAGTACTTC

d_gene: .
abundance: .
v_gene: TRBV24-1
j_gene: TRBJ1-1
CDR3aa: CATSQGGDTEAFF
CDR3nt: TGTGCCACCAGCCAAGGGGGGGACACTGAAGCTTTCTTT

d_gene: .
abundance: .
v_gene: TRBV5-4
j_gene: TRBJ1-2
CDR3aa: CASSFKGGANYGYTF
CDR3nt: TGTGCCAGCAGCTTTAAGGGGGGGGCTAACTATGGCTACACCTTC

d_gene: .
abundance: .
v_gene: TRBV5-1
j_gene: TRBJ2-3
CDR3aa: CASSLGSFYTDTQYF
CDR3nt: TGCGCCAGCAGCTTGGGGTCCTTCTACACAGATACGCAGTATTTT

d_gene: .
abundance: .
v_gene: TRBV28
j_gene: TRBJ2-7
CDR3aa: CASSLGGGQYF
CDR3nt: TGTGCCAGCAGTCTGGGGGGAGGGCAGTACTTC

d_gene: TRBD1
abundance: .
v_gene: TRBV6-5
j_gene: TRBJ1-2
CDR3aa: CASSYSMTGTGYTF
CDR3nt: TGTGCCAGCAGTTACTCGATGACAGGGACTGGCTACACCTTC

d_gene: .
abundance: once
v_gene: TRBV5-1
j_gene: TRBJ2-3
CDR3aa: CASNTGRGADTQYF
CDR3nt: TGCGCCAGCAATACAGGGAGGGGGGCAGATACGCAGTATTTT

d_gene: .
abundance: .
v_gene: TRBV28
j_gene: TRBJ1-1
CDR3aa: CASSPSGGLGAFF
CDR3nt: TGTGCCAGCAGTCCCTCGGGGGGTTTAGGAGCTTTCTTT

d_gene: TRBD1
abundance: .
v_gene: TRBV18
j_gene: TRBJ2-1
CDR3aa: CASSPYGQGVNNEQFF
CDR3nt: TGTGCCAGCTCACCATACGGACAGGGGGTAAACAATGAGCAGTTCTTC

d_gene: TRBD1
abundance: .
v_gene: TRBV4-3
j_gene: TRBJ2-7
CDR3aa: CASSPGTGSYEQYF
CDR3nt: TGCGCCAGCAGCCCCGGGACAGGCTCCTACGAGCAGTACTTC

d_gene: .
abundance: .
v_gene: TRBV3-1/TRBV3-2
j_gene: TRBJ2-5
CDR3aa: CASSQGREETQYF
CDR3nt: TGTGCCAGCAGCCAAGGTCGGGAGGAGACCCAGTACTTC

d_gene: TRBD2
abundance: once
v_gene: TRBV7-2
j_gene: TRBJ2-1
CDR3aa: CASSPSGGASYNEQFF
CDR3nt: TGTGCCAGCAGCCCTAGCGGGGGGGCCTCCTACAATGAGCAGTTCTTC

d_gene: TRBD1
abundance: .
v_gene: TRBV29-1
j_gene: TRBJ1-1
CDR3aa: CSVRDSSTEAFF
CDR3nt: TGCAGCGTCCGGGACAGTAGCACTGAAGCTTTCTTT

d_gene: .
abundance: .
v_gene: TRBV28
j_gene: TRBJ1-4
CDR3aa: CASSPGHRNEKLFF
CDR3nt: TGTGCCAGCAGCCCGGGACACCGTAATGAAAAACTGTTTTTT

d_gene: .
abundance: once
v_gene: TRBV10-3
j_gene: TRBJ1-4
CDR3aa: CAVQGLTNEKLFF
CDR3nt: TGTGCCGTCCAGGGACTAACTAATGAAAAACTGTTTTTT

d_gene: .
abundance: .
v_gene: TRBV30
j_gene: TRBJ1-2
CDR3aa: CAWTQKRGGGYTF
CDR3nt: TGTGCCTGGACTCAAAAAAGGGGGGGTGGCTACACCTTC

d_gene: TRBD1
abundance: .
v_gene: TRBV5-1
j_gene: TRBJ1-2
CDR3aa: CASSSGTGNYGYTF
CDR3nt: TGCGCCAGCAGCTCCGGGACAGGGAACTATGGCTACACCTTC

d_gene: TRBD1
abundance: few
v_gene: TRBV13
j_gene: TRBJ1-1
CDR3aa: CASSYQGQGTEAFF
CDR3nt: TGTGCCAGCAGCTATCAGGGACAGGGGACTGAAGCTTTCTTT

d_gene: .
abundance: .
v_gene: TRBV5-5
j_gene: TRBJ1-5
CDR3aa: CASSLVGGDHQPQHF
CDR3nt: TGTGCCAGCAGCTTGGTGGGAGGGGATCATCAGCCCCAGCATTTT

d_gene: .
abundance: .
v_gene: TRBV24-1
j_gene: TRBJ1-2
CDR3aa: CATSEGGESWGYTF
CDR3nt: TGTGCCACCAGTGAGGGGGGGGAGTCTTGGGGCTACACCTTC

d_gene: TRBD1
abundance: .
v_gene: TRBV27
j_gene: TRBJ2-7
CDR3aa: CASSAIRGSEQYF
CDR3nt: TGTGCCAGCAGTGCTATCAGGGGGAGCGAGCAGTACTTC

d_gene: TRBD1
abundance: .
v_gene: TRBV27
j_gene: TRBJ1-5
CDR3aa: CASSPGQGINQPQHF
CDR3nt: TGTGCCAGCAGTCCTGGACAGGGGATTAATCAGCCCCAGCATTTT

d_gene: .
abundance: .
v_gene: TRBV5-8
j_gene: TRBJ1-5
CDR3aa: CASSSYRAEQPQHF
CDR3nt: TGTGCCAGCAGCTCCTACAGGGCGGAGCAGCCCCAGCATTTT

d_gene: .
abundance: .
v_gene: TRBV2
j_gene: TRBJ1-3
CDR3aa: CASSEILGVPGNTIYF
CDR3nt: TGTGCCAGCAGTGAAATTTTAGGGGTTCCTGGAAACACCATATATTTT

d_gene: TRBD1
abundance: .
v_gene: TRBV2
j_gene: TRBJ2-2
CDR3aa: CASKLGQGGSGELFF
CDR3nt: TGTGCCAGCAAACTGGGACAGGGTGGCTCCGGGGAGCTGTTTTTT

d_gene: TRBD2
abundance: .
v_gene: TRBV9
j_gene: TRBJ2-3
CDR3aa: CASSGLAGGPVDTQYF
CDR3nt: TGTGCCAGCAGCGGACTAGCGGGGGGGCCGGTAGATACGCAGTATTTT

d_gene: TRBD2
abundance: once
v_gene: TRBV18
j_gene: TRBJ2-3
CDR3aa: CASSPRLAGSRQDTQYF
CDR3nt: TGTGCCAGCTCACCCCGACTAGCGGGGAGTCGACAAGATACGCAGTATTTT

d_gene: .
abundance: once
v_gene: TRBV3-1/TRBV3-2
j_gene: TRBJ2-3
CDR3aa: CASSPSAGSTDTQYF
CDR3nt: TGTGCCAGCAGCCCCTCGGCAGGATCTACAGATACGCAGTATTTT

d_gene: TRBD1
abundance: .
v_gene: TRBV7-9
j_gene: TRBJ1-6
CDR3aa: CASSASPMRKTGEPLHF
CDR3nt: TGTGCCAGCAGCGCTAGCCCGATGAGAAAAACAGGGGAACCCCTCCACTTT

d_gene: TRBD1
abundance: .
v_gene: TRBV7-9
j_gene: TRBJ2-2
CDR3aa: CASSLALGQANTGELFF
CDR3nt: TGTGCCAGCAGCCTAGCCCTAGGACAGGCCAACACCGGGGAGCTGTTTTTT

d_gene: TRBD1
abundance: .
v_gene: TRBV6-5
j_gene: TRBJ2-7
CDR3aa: CASSYDQGAYEQYF
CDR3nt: TGTGCCAGCAGTTACGACCAGGGGGCCTACGAGCAGTACTTC

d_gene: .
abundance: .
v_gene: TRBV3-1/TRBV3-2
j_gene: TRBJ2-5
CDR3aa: CASSPSGDIQETQYF
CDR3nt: TGTGCCAGCAGTCCCAGCGGAGACATCCAAGAGACCCAGTACTTC

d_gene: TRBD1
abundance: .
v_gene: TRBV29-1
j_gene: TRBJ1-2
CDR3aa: CSVQERDRGRVDGYTF
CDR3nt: TGCAGCGTTCAAGAAAGAGACAGGGGGCGCGTGGATGGCTACACCTTC

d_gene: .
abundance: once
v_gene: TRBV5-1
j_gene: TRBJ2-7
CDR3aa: CASSLQGGYHEQYF
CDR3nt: TGCGCCAGCAGCCTACAGGGAGGGTACCACGAGCAGTACTTC

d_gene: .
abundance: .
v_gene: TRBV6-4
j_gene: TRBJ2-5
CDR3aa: CASNRTEQQETQYF
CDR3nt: TGTGCCAGCAACCGTACGGAACAGCAAGAGACCCAGTACTTC

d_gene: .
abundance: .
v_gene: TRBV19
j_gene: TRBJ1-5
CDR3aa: CASSMRGAESNQPQHF
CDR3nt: TGTGCCAGTAGTATGCGGGGGGCCGAGAGCAATCAGCCCCAGCATTTT

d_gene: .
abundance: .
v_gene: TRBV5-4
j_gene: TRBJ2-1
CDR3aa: CASSFPQGRPGEQFF
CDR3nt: TGTGCCAGCAGCTTCCCCCAGGGGCGCCCCGGTGAGCAGTTCTTC

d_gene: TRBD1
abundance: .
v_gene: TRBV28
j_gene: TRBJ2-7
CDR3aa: CASSSGGHEQYF
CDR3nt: TGTGCCAGCAGTTCAGGGGGCCACGAGCAGTACTTC

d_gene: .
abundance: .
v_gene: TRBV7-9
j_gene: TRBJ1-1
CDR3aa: CASSLKGSGEAFF
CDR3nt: TGTGCCAGCAGCTTAAAGGGGTCTGGTGAAGCTTTCTTT

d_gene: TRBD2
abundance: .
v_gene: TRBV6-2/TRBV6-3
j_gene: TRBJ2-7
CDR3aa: CASSYSGLAYEQYF
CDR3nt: TGTGCCAGCAGTTACTCCGGACTAGCCTACGAGCAGTACTTC

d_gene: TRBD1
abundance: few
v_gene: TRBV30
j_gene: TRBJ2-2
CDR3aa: CALDRGTNTGELFF
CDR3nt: TGTGCTTTGGACAGGGGGACGAACACCGGGGAGCTGTTTTTT

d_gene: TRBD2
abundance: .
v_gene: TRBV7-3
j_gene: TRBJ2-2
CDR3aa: CASSLIPAGGTGELFF
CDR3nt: TGTGCCAGCAGCTTAATACCAGCGGGGGGCACCGGGGAGCTGTTTTTT

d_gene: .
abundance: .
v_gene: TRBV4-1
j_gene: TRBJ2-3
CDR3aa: CASSQEGRRDTQYF
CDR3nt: TGCGCCAGCAGCCAAGAAGGCCGGAGGGATACGCAGTATTTT

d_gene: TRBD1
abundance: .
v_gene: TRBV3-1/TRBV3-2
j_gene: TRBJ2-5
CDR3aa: CASSPSVATGEETQYF
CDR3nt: TGTGCCAGCAGCCCCTCGGTGGCCACAGGGGAAGAGACCCAGTACTTC

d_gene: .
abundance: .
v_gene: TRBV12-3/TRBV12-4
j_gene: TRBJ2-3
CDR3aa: CASGFTWDTQYF
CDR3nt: TGTGCCAGCGGCTTCACCTGGGATACGCAGTATTTT

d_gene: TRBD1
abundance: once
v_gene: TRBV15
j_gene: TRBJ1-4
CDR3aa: CATSRGDRLNEKLFF
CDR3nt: TGTGCCACCAGCAGAGGGGACAGATTAAATGAAAAACTGTTTTTT

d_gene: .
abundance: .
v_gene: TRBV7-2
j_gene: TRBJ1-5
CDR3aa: CASSLAPLPYSNQPQHF
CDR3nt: TGTGCCAGCAGCTTAGCCCCCCTACCATATAGCAATCAGCCCCAGCATTTT

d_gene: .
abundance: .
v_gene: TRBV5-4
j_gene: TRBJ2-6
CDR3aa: CASSPPGSISGANVLTF
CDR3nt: TGTGCCAGCAGTCCTCCCGGGAGCATCTCTGGGGCCAACGTCCTGACTTTC

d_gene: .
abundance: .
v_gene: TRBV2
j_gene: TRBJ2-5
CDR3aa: CASSRETQYF
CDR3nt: TGTGCCAGCAGCAGGGAGACCCAGTACTTC

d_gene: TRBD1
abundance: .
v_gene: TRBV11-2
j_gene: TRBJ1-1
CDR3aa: CASDGPGQGLTEAFF
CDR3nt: TGTGCCAGCGATGGACCGGGACAGGGACTAACTGAAGCTTTCTTT

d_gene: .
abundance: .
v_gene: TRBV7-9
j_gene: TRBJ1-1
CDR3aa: CASSRGTTTLVNTEAFF
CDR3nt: TGTGCCAGCAGCCGCGGGACCACTACTTTAGTGAACACTGAAGCTTTCTTT

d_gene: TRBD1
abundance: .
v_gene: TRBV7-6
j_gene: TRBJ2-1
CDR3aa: CASSLDSGGNEQFF
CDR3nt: TGTGCCAGCAGCTTAGATTCAGGGGGCAATGAGCAGTTCTTC

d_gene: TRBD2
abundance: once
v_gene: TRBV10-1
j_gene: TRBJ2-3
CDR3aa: CASSQLAGRAQYF
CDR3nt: TGCGCCAGCAGTCAACTAGCGGGGAGGGCGCAGTATTTT

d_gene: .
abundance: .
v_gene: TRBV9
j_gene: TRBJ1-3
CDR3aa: CASSTTGSGNTIYF
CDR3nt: TGTGCCAGCAGCACTACCGGATCCGGAAACACCATATATTTT

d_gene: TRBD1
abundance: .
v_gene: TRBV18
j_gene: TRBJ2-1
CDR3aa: CASSTPTGGTDNEQFF
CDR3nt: TGTGCCAGCTCAACCCCGACAGGGGGGACAGACAATGAGCAGTTCTTC